Listed here are 25 T cell receptor beta chains from one sample, sequenced in a study of shared clonotypes between healthy human individuals. TCRdb's copy holds only in-frame clones and misses some; the assay was immunoSEQ multiplex PCR. The sample carries about 2.5 million clones, around 92% recorded once. The sample comprised naive CD4+ T cells from PBMCs. Subset here: CD45RA+ positively selected. These receptors were taken from a man aged 18 to 30 in good health. Some clones in this sample may be carry-over from other donors' samples.

The chain recombines TRBV7-2 with TRBJ2-3; 12 nucleotides agree with TRBD2. The CDR3 loop spans 17 amino acids. V lost 2 bases, J lost 5 bases, and 8 bases stayed unmatched. From germline, CDR1 is SGHTA and CDR2 FQGNSA. The CDR3 nucleotides are TGTGCCAGCAGCTTACTGGGGGCGGGACTAGCGGGAGATACGCAGTATTTT. Protein product: CASSLLGAGLAGDTQYF.

This chain links TRBV7-9 with TRBJ2-3; 7 positions match TRBD2. CDR3 length equals 17 residues. CDR1 is SEHNR and CDR2 is FQNEAQ in the germline V gene (reference sequence). After removal of 1 base from V and 6 bases from J, the junction contained 13 bases not matched to a gene. The CDR3 reads CASSLGASGEHSDTQYF. Written as DNA, the CDR3 is TGTGCCAGCAGCTTAGGGGCTAGCGGTGAACACAGTGATACGCAGTATTTT.

The DNA of the CDR3 is TGTGCCAGCTCCATGGGGGAGAACACTGAAGCTTTCTTT. Encoded protein: CASSMGENTEAFF. V gene TRBV18 combines with J gene TRBJ1-1, with D tentatively TRBD1 (5 bases). The germline V gene has CDR1 KGHSH and CDR2 LQKENI. This CDR3 has 13 residues. Trimming took off 6 bases at V and 1 base at J, with 9 bases between the two ends.

J is TRBJ2-1 and V is TRBV5-4, with 7 bases lining up with TRBD1. The trim removed 5 bases at V and 5 bases at J, leaving 7 bases unmatched. In germline, CDR1 is SGHNT, CDR2 YYREEE (reference sequence). This CDR3 is 14 amino acids long. The CDR3 loop is CASRGDSEDNEQFF. The CDR3 DNA follows: TGTGCCAGCAGAGGGGACAGCGAAGACAATGAGCAGTTCTTC.

The CDR3 bases are TGTGCCAGCAGCCGCGGGACAGTGAGCTCCTACGAGCAGTACTTC. It specifies CASSRGTVSSYEQYF. The chain is built from TRBV6-5 and TRBJ2-7, with a tentative D call TRBD1 (7 bases). The CDR3 has 15 amino acids. Trimming removed 6 bases from V and 0 bases from J, with 15 bases in between. Germline CDR1 and CDR2: MNHEY and SVGAGI.

The chain is built from TRBV6-1 and TRBJ1-2, with 7 bases matching TRBD1. J lost 4 bases, V lost 6 bases, and 5 bases had no gene match. The CDR3 is made up of 13 amino acids. In germline, CDR1 is MNHNS, CDR2 SASEGT. As DNA, the CDR3 is TGTGCCAGCAGAGCGGGACAGCTCTATGGCTACACCTTC. Residues: CASRAGQLYGYTF.

The chain has TRBV7-2 and TRBJ2-3; 8 bases are a match to TRBD2. V lost 8 bases, J lost 3 bases, and 10 bases stayed unmatched. Germline values: CDR1 SGHTA, CDR2 FQGNSA. The CDR3 covers 15 residues. CDR3 nucleotide sequence: TGTGCCAGCCGATTCGGGAGCGGGAGTACAGATACGCAGTATTTT. The encoded protein is CASRFGSGSTDTQYF.

For this clone: Different DNA sequences within this sample yield the same CDR3. The chain carries TRBV6-5 and TRBJ1-2, with 10 bases matching TRBD1. This CDR3 contains 14 residues. V shed 6 bases and J 2 bases; nucleotides not matched to a gene: 3. Germline loops: CDR1 MNHEY, CDR2 SVGAGI. CDR3 nucleotides: TGTGCCAGCAGCCGGACAGGGGGAAACTATGGCTACACCTTC. Protein: CASSRTGGNYGYTF.

Note on this clone: This same CDR3 is encoded by further DNA sequences in the sample. The chain carries TRBV7-9 and TRBJ1-2; D is perhaps TRBD1 (5 bases). Per germline, CDR1 SEHNR and CDR2 FQNEAQ (reference sequence). The CDR3 has 12 amino acids. The V and J ends lost 3 bases and 4 bases respectively, with 6 bases between them. In nucleotides, the CDR3 is TGTGCCAGCAGCTTCGACAGCTATGGCTACACCTTC. This sequence encodes CASSFDSYGYTF.

The chain joins TRBV6-5 to TRBJ2-3; D call uncertain. V was shortened by 2 bases and J by 0 bases, with 9 bases between the two germline ends. Germline loops: CDR1 MNHEY, CDR2 SVGAGI. This CDR3 has 15 residues. The CDR3 protein is CASSYRVGSTDTQYF. The CDR3 DNA reads TGTGCCAGCAGTTACCGTGTAGGAAGCACAGATACGCAGTATTTT.

This chain uses TRBV30 with TRBJ2-2; possible D gene TRBD2, 6 bases. The CDR3 is made up of 14 amino acids. V lost 4 bases to trimming and J lost 4 bases, with 13 bases between them. Germline CDR1 GTSNPN, CDR2 SVGIG (reference sequence). The CDR3 DNA reads as TGTGCCTGGACCGCGGGGTGGGTCACCGGGGAGCTGTTTTTT. Translation gives CAWTAGWVTGELFF.

This rearrangement joins TRBV10-1 to TRBJ1-2, with TRBD1 as a possible D gene (5 bases). This CDR3 has 13 amino acids. Trimming shortened V by 6 bases and J by 5 bases, and 13 bases separated the two germline ends. The germline gives CDR1 WNHNN, CDR2 SYGVQD (reference sequence). The CDR3 here is CASSHGTNYGYTF. CDR3 nucleotides: TGCGCCAGCAGCCATGGGACGAATTATGGCTACACCTTC.

The chain recombines TRBV25-1 with TRBJ2-2; TRBD2 might be the D (5 bases). V gave up 5 bases and J gave up 5 bases, with 9 bases separating them. The CDR3 spans 13 residues. In germline, CDR1 is MGHDK, CDR2 SYGVNS. The CDR3 nucleotides are TGTGCCAGCAGTTTGAGGGAGACCGGGGAGCTGTTTTTT. Its protein is CASSLRETGELFF.

The chain combines TRBV6-5 with TRBJ2-1; 10 bases are shared with TRBD2. CDR3 length equals 15 residues. The germline V gene encodes CDR1 MNHEY and CDR2 SVGAGI. Unmatched junction bases numbered 3, after V lost 0 bases and J lost 7 bases. As DNA, the CDR3 is TGTGCCAGCAGTTACTCGGCTAGCGGGAGTAATGAGCAGTTCTTC. This gives the protein CASSYSASGSNEQFF.

The chain employs TRBV27 and TRBJ1-2, with D possibly TRBD1 on 5 matching bases. The CDR3 consists of 13 residues. V lost 5 bases and J 4 bases, leaving 11 bases between the germline ends. Germline CDR1 MNHEY, CDR2 SMNVEV (reference sequence). Written as DNA, the CDR3 is TGTGCCAGCAGTAAGGGGCCCCTCTATGGCTACACCTTC. Translating it yields CASSKGPLYGYTF.

V is TRBV5-1 and J is TRBJ1-4; D gene ambiguous. Germline V gene sequence: CDR1 SGHRS, CDR2 YFSETQ. V was trimmed by 4 bases and J by 1 base, leaving 14 bases between them. The CDR3 is 16 residues long. The CDR3 nucleotides are TGCGCCAGCAGCCCGGAGCGCGCGGGAACTAATGAAAAACTGTTTTTT. This translates into CASSPERAGTNEKLFF.

To note about this clone: At the DNA level, this CDR3 is encoded by other sequences in the same sample as well. The chain uses TRBV28 and TRBJ1-4; D remains unclear. V lost 3 bases and J 5 bases, leaving 7 bases between the germline ends. The CDR3 covers 13 residues. Germline V lookup: CDR1 MDHEN, CDR2 SYDVKM. CDR3 nucleotides: TGTGCCAGCAGTTTGGACCTCAATGAAAAACTGTTTTTT. Translated, it gives CASSLDLNEKLFF.

The chain combines TRBV11-2 with TRBJ2-2; 10 bases line up with TRBD2. Germline CDR1 is SGHAT and CDR2 is FQNNGV. This CDR3 comprises 15 residues. V shed 2 bases and J 6 bases; nucleotides not matched to a gene: 3. For the CDR3, the DNA is TGTGCCAGCAGCTTAACTAGCGGGGCCCCCGGGGAGCTGTTTTTT. It codes for CASSLTSGAPGELFF.

The gene calls are TRBV5-1 and TRBJ2-1, with D possibly being TRBD2 (5 bases). Trimming cost V 1 base and J 8 bases, with 13 bases left between them. The CDR3 consists of 14 residues. Germline V lookup: CDR1 SGHRS, CDR2 YFSETQ. The CDR3, as DNA: TGCGCCAGCAGCTTGAATCCGGGAAGGGATGAGCAGTTCTTC. Translated: CASSLNPGRDEQFF.

The chain uses TRBV28 and TRBJ2-4; D might be TRBD1 or TRBD2, each matching 5 bases. V was pared by 6 bases and J by 1 base, with 22 bases between. The CDR3 has 18 residues. Germline V gene data show CDR1 as MDHEN and CDR2 as SYDVKM. CDR3 protein: CASRAMVWGNWAKNIQYF. DNA of the CDR3: TGTGCCAGCAGAGCCATGGTGTGGGGGAATTGGGCCAAAAACATTCAGTACTTC.

The V call is TRBV7-3, the J call TRBJ2-5, with D possibly matching TRBD2 (5 bases). The CDR3 covers 16 residues. V was pared by 0 bases and J by 4 bases, with 15 bases between. Germline V CDR1 and CDR2: SGHTA, FQGTGA. In DNA, the CDR3 is TGTGCCAGCAGCTTAACTAACCCCTCCGGGGTAGAGACCCAGTACTTC. Translation gives CASSLTNPSGVETQYF.

The chain recombines TRBV14 with TRBJ2-1; 10 nucleotides agree with TRBD2. The CDR3 sequence is 15 residues long. The junction had 7 bases not matched to a gene; V was cut back by 4 bases and J by 7 bases. CDR1 is SGHDN and CDR2 is FVKESK in the germline V gene. The CDR3 nucleotides are TGTGCCAGCAGCCGGAGCGGGAGGGCCAGAAATGAGCAGTTCTTC. The encoded protein is CASSRSGRARNEQFF.

The gene calls are TRBV14 and TRBJ2-7; D assignment may be TRBD1 or TRBD2 (5 bases each). This CDR3 has 15 residues. The germline CDR1 and CDR2 sequences are SGHDN and FVKESK. V lost 1 base to trimming and J lost 2 bases, with 12 bases between them. CDR3 loop: CASSQVGVGPYEQYF. CDR3 nucleotide sequence: TGTGCCAGCAGCCAAGTGGGGGTGGGCCCCTACGAGCAGTACTTC. The whole variable domain, filled in from reference TRBV14 and TRBJ2-7, reads EAGVTQFPSHSVIEKGQTVTLRCDPISGHDNLYWYRRVMGKEIKFLLHFVKESKQDESGMPNNRFLAERTGGTYSTLKVQPAELEDSGVYFCASSQVGVGPYEQYFGPGTRLTVT.

This chain connects TRBV9 to TRBJ2-2; D unresolved. CDR1 and CDR2 (germline): SGDLS, YYNGEE. The CDR3 runs to 15 residues. V lost 6 bases, J lost 4 bases, and 16 bases lay in between. DNA of the CDR3: TGTGCCAGCAATCCAACGTCGACCCTCACCGGGGAGCTGTTTTTT. The encoded protein is CASNPTSTLTGELFF.

This clone was counted once. This rearrangement joins TRBV11-2 to TRBJ2-7; D gene uncertain. CDR3 length: 14 residues. V dropped 5 bases and J dropped 2 bases, with 13 bases sitting between them. The germline V gene has CDR1 SGHAT and CDR2 FQNNGV. CDR3: CASSPRHGTYEQYF. The CDR3 coding sequence is TGTGCCAGCAGCCCAAGGCACGGCACCTACGAGCAGTACTTC.